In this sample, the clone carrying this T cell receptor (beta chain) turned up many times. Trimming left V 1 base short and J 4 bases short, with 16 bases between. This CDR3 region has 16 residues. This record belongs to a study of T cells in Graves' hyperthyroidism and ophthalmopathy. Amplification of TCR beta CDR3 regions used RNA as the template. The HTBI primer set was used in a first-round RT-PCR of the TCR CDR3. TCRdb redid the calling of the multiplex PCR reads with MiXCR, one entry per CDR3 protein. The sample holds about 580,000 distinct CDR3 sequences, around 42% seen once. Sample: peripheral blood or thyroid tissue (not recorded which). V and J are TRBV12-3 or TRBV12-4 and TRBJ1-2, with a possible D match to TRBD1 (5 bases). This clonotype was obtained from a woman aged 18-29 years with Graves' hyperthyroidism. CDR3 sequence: CASSLVIQGGSYGYTF. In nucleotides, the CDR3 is TGTGCCAGCAGTTTAGTGATCCAGGGAGGGTCCTATGGCTACACCTTC.